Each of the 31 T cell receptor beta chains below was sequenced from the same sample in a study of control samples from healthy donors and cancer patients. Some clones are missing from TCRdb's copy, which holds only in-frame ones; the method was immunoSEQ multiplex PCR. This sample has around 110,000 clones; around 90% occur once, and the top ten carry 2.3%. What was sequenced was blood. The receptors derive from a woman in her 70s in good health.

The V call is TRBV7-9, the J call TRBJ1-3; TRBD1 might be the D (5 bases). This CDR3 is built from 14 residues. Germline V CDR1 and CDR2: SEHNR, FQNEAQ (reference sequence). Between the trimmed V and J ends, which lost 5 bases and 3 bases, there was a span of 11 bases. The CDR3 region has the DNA TGTGCCAGCAGCCCAGGTGGGGGTGGAAACACCATATATTTT. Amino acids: CASSPGGGGNTIYF.

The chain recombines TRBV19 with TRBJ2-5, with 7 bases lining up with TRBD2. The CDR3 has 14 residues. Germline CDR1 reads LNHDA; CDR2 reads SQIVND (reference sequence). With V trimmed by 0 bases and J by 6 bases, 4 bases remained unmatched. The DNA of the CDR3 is TGTGCCAGTAGTATAGAACGCGGGAGTAAGACCCAGTACTTC. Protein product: CASSIERGSKTQYF.

CDR3 loop: CASSYVGGNQPQHF. The CDR3 DNA follows: TGTGCCAGCAGTTACGTAGGTGGCAATCAGCCCCAGCATTTT. The chain is built from TRBV6-6 and TRBJ1-5; no definite D call. CDR1 and CDR2 (germline): MNHNY, SVGAGI (reference sequence). The CDR3 totals 14 residues. V was clipped by 2 bases and J by 2 bases, with 7 bases between them.

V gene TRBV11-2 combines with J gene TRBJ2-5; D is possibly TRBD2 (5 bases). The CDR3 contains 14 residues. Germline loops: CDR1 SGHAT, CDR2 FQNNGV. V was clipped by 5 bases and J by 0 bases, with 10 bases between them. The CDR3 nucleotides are TGTGCCAGCAGCATCGGACTGAACCAAGAGACCCAGTACTTC. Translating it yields CASSIGLNQETQYF.

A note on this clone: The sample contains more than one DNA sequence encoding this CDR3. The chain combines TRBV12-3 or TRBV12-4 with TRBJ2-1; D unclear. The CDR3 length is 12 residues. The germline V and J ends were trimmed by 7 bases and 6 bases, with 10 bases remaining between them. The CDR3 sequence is CASTTLPNEQFF. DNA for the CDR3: TGTGCCAGCACCACCCTCCCCAATGAGCAGTTCTTC.

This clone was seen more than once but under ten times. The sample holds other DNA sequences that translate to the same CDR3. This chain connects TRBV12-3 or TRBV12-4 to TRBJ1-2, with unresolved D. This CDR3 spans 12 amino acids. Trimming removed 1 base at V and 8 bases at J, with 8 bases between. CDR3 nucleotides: TGTGCCAGCAGTTTAGAGGGAAGGGGCTACACCTTC. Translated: CASSLEGRGYTF.

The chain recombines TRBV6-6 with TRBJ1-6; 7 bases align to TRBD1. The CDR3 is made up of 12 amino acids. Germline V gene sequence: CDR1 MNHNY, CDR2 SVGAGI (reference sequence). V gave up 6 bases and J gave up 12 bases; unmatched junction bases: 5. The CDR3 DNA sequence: TGTGCCAGCAGGTTCCAGGGGGGACCCCTCCACTTT. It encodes CASRFQGGPLHF.

The CDR3 nucleotides read TGTGCCAGCAGCCCGGACAGGGGTGGCTACACCTTC. Its protein product is CASSPDRGGYTF. J is TRBJ1-2 and V is TRBV7-9, with 9 bases identical to TRBD1. The germline CDR1 and CDR2 sequences are SEHNR and FQNEAQ (reference sequence). This CDR3 spans 12 amino acids. The J segment lost 7 bases and the V segment lost 5 bases, leaving 2 bases of the junction unmatched. The full variable domain, with the rest looked up from reference TRBV7-9 and TRBJ1-2, is DTGVSQNPRHKITKRGQNVTFRCDPISEHNRLYWYRQTLGQGPEFLTYFQNEAQLEKSRLLSDRFSAERPKGSFSTLEIQRTEQGDSAMYLCASSPDRGGYTFGSGTRLTVV.

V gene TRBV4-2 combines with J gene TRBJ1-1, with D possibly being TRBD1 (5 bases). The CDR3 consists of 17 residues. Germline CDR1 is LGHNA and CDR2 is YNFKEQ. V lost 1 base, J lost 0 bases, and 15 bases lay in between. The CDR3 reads CASSQVGGAGVNTEAFF. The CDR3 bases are TGTGCCAGCAGCCAAGTGGGCGGGGCGGGCGTGAACACTGAAGCTTTCTTT.

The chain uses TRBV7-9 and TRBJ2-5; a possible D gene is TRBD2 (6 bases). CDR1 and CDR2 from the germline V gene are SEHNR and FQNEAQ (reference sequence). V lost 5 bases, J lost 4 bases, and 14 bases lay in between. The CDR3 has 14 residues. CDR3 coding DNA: TGTGCCAGCAGCCCGGGCGTGGGGGGAGAGACCCAGTACTTC. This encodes CASSPGVGGETQYF.

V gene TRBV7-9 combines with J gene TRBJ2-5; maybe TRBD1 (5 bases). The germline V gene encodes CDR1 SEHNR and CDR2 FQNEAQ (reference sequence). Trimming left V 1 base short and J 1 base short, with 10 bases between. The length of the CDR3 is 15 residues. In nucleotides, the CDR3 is TGTGCCAGCAGCTTAGAGGTAGGGGTCCAAGAGACCCAGTACTTC. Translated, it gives CASSLEVGVQETQYF.

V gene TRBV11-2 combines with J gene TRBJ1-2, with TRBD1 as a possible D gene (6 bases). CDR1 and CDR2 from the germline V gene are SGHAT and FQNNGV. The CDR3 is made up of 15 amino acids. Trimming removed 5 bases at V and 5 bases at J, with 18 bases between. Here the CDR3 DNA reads TGTGCCAGCAGCCCCCTAACAGGGATCCTTTATGGCTACACCTTC. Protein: CASSPLTGILYGYTF.

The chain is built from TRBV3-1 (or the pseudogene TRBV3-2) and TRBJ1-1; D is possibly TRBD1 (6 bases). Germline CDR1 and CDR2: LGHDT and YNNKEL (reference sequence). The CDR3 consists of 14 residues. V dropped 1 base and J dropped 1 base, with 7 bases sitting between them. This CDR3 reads CASSQAGANTEAFF. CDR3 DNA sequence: TGTGCCAGCAGCCAAGCAGGGGCGAACACTGAAGCTTTCTTT.

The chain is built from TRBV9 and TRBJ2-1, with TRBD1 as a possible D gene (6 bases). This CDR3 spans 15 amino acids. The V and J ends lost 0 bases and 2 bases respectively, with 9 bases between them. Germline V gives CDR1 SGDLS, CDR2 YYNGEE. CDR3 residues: CASSVEGVAYNEQFF. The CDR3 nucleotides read TGTGCCAGCAGCGTAGAGGGGGTTGCCTACAATGAGCAGTTCTTC.

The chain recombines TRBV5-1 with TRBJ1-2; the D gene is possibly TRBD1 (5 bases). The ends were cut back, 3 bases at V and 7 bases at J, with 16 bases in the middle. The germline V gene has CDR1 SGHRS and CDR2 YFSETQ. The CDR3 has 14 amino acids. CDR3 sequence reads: CASSSQDTSAGYTF. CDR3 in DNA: TGCGCCAGCAGCTCACAGGACACGTCGGCTGGCTACACCTTC. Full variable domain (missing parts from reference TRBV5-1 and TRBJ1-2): KAGVTQTPRYLIKTRGQQVTLSCSPISGHRSVSWYQQTPGQGLQFLFEYFSETQRNKGNFPGRFSGRQFSNSRSEMNVSTLELGDSALYLCASSSQDTSAGYTFGSGTRLTVV.

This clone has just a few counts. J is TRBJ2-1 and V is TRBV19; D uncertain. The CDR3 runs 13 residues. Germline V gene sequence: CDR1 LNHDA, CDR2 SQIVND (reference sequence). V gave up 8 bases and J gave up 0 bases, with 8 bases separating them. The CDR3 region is CASGVSSYNEQFF. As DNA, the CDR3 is TGTGCCAGTGGCGTAAGCTCCTACAATGAGCAGTTCTTC.

CDR3 in DNA: TGTGCCAGCAGTCTCGGACAGGGAATATACACCTTC. This gives the protein CASSLGQGIYTF. The V call is TRBV12-3 or TRBV12-4, the J call TRBJ1-2, with 8 bases that match TRBD1. CDR3 length: 12 residues. Unmatched junction bases numbered 7, after V lost 5 bases and J lost 11 bases.

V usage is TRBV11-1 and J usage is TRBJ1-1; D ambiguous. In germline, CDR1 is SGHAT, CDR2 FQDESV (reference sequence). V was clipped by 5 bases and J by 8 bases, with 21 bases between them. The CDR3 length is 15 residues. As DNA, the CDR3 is TGTGCCAGCAGCCCCCCTGGGGTCGGGGAGGCAGAAGCTTTCTTT. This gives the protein CASSPPGVGEAEAFF.

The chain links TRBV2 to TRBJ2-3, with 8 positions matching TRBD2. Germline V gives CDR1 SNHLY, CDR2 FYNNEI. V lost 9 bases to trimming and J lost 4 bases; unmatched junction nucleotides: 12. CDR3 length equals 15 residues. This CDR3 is CARGDGGARSDTQYF. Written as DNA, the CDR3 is TGTGCCAGGGGGGACGGGGGGGCCAGGTCAGATACGCAGTATTTT.

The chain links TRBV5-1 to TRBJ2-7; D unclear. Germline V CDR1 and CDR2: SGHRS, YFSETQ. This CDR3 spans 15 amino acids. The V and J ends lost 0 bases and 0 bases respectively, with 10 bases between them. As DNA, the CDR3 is TGCGCCAGCAGCTTGGCCCACAGACCCTCCTACGAGCAGTACTTC. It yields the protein CASSLAHRPSYEQYF.

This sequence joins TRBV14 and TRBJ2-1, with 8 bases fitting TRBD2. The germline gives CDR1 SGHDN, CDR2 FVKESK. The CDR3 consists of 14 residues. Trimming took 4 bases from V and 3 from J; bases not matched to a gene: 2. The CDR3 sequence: CASSLGLGYNEQFF. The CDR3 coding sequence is TGTGCCAGCAGCCTGGGACTAGGCTACAATGAGCAGTTCTTC.

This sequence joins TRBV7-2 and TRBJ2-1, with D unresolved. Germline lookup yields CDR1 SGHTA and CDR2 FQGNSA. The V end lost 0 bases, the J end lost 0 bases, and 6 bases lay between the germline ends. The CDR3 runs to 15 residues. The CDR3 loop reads CASSLASNSYNEQFF. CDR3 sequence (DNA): TGTGCCAGCAGCTTAGCCAGTAACTCCTACAATGAGCAGTTCTTC.

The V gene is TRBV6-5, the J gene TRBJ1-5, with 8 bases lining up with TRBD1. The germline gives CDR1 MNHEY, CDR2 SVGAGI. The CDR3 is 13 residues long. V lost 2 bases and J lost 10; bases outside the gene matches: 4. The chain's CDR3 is CASSYGTGRPQHF. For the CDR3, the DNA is TGTGCCAGCAGTTACGGGACAGGCCGACCCCAGCATTTT.

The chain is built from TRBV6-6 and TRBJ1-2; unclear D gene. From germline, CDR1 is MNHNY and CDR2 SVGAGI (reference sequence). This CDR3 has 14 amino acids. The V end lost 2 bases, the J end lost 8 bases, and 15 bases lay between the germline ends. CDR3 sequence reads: CASSYRKADRGYTF. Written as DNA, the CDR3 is TGTGCCAGCAGTTACAGAAAGGCGGATCGGGGCTACACCTTC.

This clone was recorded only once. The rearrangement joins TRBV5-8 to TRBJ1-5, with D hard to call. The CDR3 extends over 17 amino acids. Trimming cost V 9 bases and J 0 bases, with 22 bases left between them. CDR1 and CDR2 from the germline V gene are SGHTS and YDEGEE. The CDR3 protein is CATEKYDGYSSNQPQHF. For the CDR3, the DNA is TGTGCCACCGAAAAATACGACGGATACTCTAGCAATCAGCCCCAGCATTTT.

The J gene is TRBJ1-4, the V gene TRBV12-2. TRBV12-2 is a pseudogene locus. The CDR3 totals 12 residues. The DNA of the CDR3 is TGTGCAAGTCCCTTAGGAGGTCGGAAACTGTTTTTT. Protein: CASPLGGRKLFF.

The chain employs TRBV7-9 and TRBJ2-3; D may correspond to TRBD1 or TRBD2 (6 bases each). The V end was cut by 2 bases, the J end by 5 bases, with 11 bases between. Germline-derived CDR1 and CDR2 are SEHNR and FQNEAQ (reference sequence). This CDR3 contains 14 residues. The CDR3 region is CASSLRGVIDTQYF. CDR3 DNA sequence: TGTGCCAGCAGCTTAAGGGGGGTGATAGATACGCAGTATTTT.

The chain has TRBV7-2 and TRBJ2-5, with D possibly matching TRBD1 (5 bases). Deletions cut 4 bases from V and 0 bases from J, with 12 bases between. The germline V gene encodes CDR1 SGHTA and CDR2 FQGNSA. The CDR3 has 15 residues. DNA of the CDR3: TGTGCCAGCAGCTATCTGAAGGGGTACCAAGAGACCCAGTACTTC. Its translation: CASSYLKGYQETQYF.

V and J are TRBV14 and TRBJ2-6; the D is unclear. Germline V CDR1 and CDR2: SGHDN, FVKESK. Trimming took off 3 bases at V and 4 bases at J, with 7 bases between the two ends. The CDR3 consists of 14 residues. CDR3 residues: CASSQRRGANVLTF. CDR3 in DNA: TGTGCCAGCAGCCAGAGGCGAGGGGCCAACGTCCTGACTTTC.

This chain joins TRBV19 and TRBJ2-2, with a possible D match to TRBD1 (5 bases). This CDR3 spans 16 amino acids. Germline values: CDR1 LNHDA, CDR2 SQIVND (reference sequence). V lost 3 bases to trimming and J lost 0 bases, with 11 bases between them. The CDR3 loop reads CASSIRVWPNTGELFF. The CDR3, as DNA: TGTGCCAGTAGTATCAGGGTCTGGCCGAACACCGGGGAGCTGTTTTTT.

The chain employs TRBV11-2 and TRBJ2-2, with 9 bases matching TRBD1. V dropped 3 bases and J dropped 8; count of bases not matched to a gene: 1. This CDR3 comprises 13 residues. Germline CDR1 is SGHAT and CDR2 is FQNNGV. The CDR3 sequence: CASSFGQGGELFF. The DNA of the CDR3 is TGTGCCAGCAGCTTCGGACAGGGGGGGGAGCTGTTTTTT. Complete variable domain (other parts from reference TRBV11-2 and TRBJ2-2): EAGVAQSPRYKIIEKRQSVAFWCNPISGHATLYWYQQILGQGPKLLIQFQNNGVVDDSQLPKDRFSAERLKGVDSTLKIQPAKLEDSAVYLCASSFGQGGELFFGEGSRLTVL.